Presented here are 21 T cell receptor beta chains from one specimen sequenced in a study of blood T cell repertoires in COVID-19. Clones were read by immunoSEQ multiplex PCR, and TCRdb kept only the in-frame ones, dropping some. The repertoire holds some 71,000 clones, about 80% seen once, with around 0.83% in the top ten. The sample comprised peripheral blood. The receptors shown here come from a woman aged 70-85 years with acute or convalescent COVID-19.

The chain employs TRBV2 and TRBJ1-1; 7 positions agree with TRBD1. Losses at the gene ends were 5 bases for V and 0 bases for J; bases not matched to a gene: 3. Germline CDR1 reads SNHLY; CDR2 reads FYNNEI. The CDR3 has 14 amino acids. CDR3 DNA sequence: TGTGCCAGCAGTTGGACAGGAATGAACACTGAAGCTTTCTTT. This sequence encodes CASSWTGMNTEAFF.

The rearrangement joins TRBV5-1 to TRBJ2-1, with D perhaps matching TRBD1 (5 bases). V was shortened by 0 bases and J by 7 bases, with 5 bases between the two germline ends. Per the germline V gene, CDR1 is SGHRS and CDR2 is YFSETQ. The length of the CDR3 is 12 residues. The CDR3 here is CASSLEGNEQFF. For the CDR3, the DNA is TGCGCCAGCAGCTTGGAGGGGAATGAGCAGTTCTTC.

The chain links TRBV30 to TRBJ2-3; 9 bases fit TRBD2. The CDR3 sequence is 16 residues long. Germline V gene data show CDR1 as GTSNPN and CDR2 as SVGIG (reference sequence). Trimming removed 0 bases from V and 2 bases from J; junction bases left unmatched: 6. In DNA, the CDR3 is TGTGCCTGGAGTGTACCAAGCGGGAGGACCACAGATACGCAGTATTTT. Residues: CAWSVPSGRTTDTQYF.

This chain connects TRBV27 to TRBJ2-5; 7 nucleotides match TRBD1. The J call may not be correct, given that the DNA end is closer to TRBJ2-7. Germline V CDR1 and CDR2: MNHEY, SMNVEV (reference sequence). This CDR3 region has 17 residues. The CDR3 here is CASSLSIRQGHFYEQYF. The CDR3 DNA reads TGTGCCAGCAGTTTATCGATTCGACAGGGTCACTTCTACGAGCAGTACTTC.

J is TRBJ2-3 and V is TRBV5-4, with 9 bases that match TRBD1. With 6 bases clipped from V and 3 bases from J, the junction kept 11 bases outside the gene matches. The CDR3 is made up of 16 amino acids. Germline assignment: CDR1 SGHNT and CDR2 YYREEE (reference sequence). CDR3 sequence reads: CASNPITGQGTDTQYF. For the CDR3, the DNA is TGTGCCAGCAATCCGATTACCGGACAGGGGACAGATACGCAGTATTTT.

The V gene is TRBV5-5, the J gene TRBJ2-5; 11 bases are a match to TRBD1. The CDR3 spans 16 residues. Germline V gene data show CDR1 as SGHKS and CDR2 as YYEKEE (reference sequence). V was clipped by 0 bases and J by 5 bases; unmatched bases: 6. CDR3 region: CASSLGGQGAGETQYF. Written as DNA, the CDR3 is TGTGCCAGCAGCTTGGGTGGACAGGGGGCTGGTGAGACCCAGTACTTC.

The genes are TRBV5-1 and TRBJ2-3; the match to TRBD2 covers 14 bases. Unmatched junction bases numbered 12, after V lost 4 bases and J lost 5 bases. CDR3 length: 18 amino acids. The germline V gene has CDR1 SGHRS and CDR2 YFSETQ. CDR3 DNA: TGCGCCAGCAGCCCGACAAAGACTAGCGGGGGGGCGGGAGATACGCAGTATTTT. Amino acids: CASSPTKTSGGAGDTQYF.

The rearrangement uses TRBV30 and TRBJ2-7; TRBD1 matches at 8 bases. This CDR3 contains 15 residues. The V segment lost 5 bases and the J segment 5 bases; nucleotides outside the gene matches: 14. CDR1 and CDR2 (germline): GTSNPN, SVGIG (reference sequence). CDR3 region: CAWARLLTGANEQYF. In nucleotides, the CDR3 is TGTGCCTGGGCTCGTCTCTTGACAGGGGCAAACGAGCAGTACTTC.

The chain employs TRBV5-1 and TRBJ1-1, with a possible D match to TRBD1 (6 bases). V lost 1 base and J lost 0, with 7 bases in between. Germline loops: CDR1 SGHRS, CDR2 YFSETQ. The CDR3 spans 14 residues. The CDR3 nucleotides read TGCGCCAGCAGCTTGAGGGGGATGAACACTGAAGCTTTCTTT. As protein: CASSLRGMNTEAFF.

The V and J genes are TRBV3-1 (or the pseudogene TRBV3-2) and TRBJ2-1; TRBD2 aligns across 10 bases. Looked up from germline, CDR1 is LGHDT and CDR2 is YNNKEL (reference sequence). The CDR3 sequence is 17 residues long. V lost 1 base and J lost 0; bases outside the gene matches: 3. CDR3 loop: CASSQASGSLSYNEQFF. In DNA form, the CDR3 reads TGTGCCAGCAGCCAAGCTAGCGGGAGTCTCTCCTACAATGAGCAGTTCTTC.

The chain combines TRBV7-9 with TRBJ1-6; D ambiguous. The V end lost 4 bases, the J end lost 14 bases, and 18 bases lay between the germline ends. CDR1 and CDR2 from the germline V gene are SEHNR and FQNEAQ (reference sequence). The CDR3 is 14 amino acids. CDR3 in amino acids: CASSSNKKPDALHF. CDR3 bases: TGTGCCAGCAGCTCGAACAAAAAACCAGATGCCCTCCACTTT.

This chain joins TRBV2 and TRBJ1-6; TRBD1 aligns across 8 bases. The CDR3 has 15 amino acids. Trimming took 4 bases from V and 7 from J; bases not matched to a gene: 6. Germline V gene sequence: CDR1 SNHLY, CDR2 FYNNEI. The CDR3 sequence is CASSVTDRDNSPLHF. In nucleotides, the CDR3 is TGTGCCAGCAGTGTAACGGACAGGGACAATTCACCCCTCCACTTT.

V and J are TRBV5-4 and TRBJ1-5; the D gene is possibly TRBD1 (6 bases). The CDR3 is 16 amino acids. Trimming shortened V by 0 bases and J by 1 base, and 11 bases separated the two germline ends. Germline V gene data show CDR1 as SGHNT and CDR2 as YYREEE (reference sequence). DNA of the CDR3: TGTGCCAGCAGCTTGGACGGGGGGCAGAGCAATCAGCCCCAGCATTTT. Its translation is CASSLDGGQSNQPQHF.

This chain uses TRBV5-5 with TRBJ2-1; unclear D gene. Germline V CDR1 and CDR2: SGHKS, YYEKEE (reference sequence). Trimming shortened V by 3 bases and J by 6 bases, and 10 bases separated the two germline ends. This CDR3 has 13 residues. The CDR3 spells CASSYTKSNEQFF. In nucleotides, the CDR3 is TGTGCCAGCAGCTATACTAAATCCAATGAGCAGTTCTTC.

This clone was detected only a few times. The chain employs TRBV7-9 and TRBJ2-7; D might be TRBD1 (6 bases). The CDR3 length is 15 residues. V lost 4 bases, J lost 2 bases, and 15 bases lay in between. Germline V gives CDR1 SEHNR, CDR2 FQNEAQ (reference sequence). The CDR3 spells CASSSPTGKAYEQYF. For the CDR3, the DNA is TGTGCCAGCAGCTCCCCGACAGGAAAAGCCTACGAGCAGTACTTC.

The rearrangement uses TRBV19 and TRBJ2-6, with D perhaps TRBD2 (5 bases). CDR1 is LNHDA and CDR2 is SQIVND in the germline V gene (reference sequence). Trimming shortened V by 5 bases and J by 2 bases, and 19 bases separated the two germline ends. This CDR3 has 18 amino acids. The CDR3 sequence: CASSGGGGFGAGANVLTF. The CDR3 nucleotides are TGTGCCAGTAGTGGTGGCGGAGGATTTGGGGCTGGGGCCAACGTCCTGACTTTC.

The chain is built from TRBV7-8 and TRBJ2-7, with D uncertain. V lost 4 bases to trimming and J lost 0 bases, with 7 bases between them. The CDR3 loop spans 13 amino acids. Germline CDR1 and CDR2: SGHVS and FQNEAQ. The CDR3 loop is CASSSGTSYEQYF. CDR3 in DNA: TGTGCCAGCAGCTCAGGAACCTCCTACGAGCAGTACTTC.

The chain links TRBV14 to TRBJ1-2; tentatively, D is TRBD1 (6 bases). Per the germline V gene, CDR1 is SGHDN and CDR2 is FVKESK. The CDR3 has 14 amino acids. The germline V and J ends were trimmed by 1 base and 11 bases, with 17 bases remaining between them. The CDR3 is CASSQGRGGRRYTF. In nucleotides, the CDR3 is TGTGCCAGCAGCCAAGGAAGGGGGGGCAGGCGTTACACCTTC.

The CDR3 is CSVFDRRRTEAFF. The CDR3 DNA follows: TGCAGCGTTTTCGACAGGCGGAGGACTGAAGCTTTCTTT. The chain has TRBV29-1 and TRBJ1-1, with a weak D call TRBD1 (6 bases). The CDR3 consists of 13 residues. Trimming shortened V by 5 bases and J by 5 bases, and 15 bases separated the two germline ends. Germline loops: CDR1 SQVTM, CDR2 ANQGSEA. Combining the CDR3 with reference TRBV29-1 and TRBJ1-1 gives the whole variable domain SAVISQKPSRDICQRGTSLTIQCQVDSQVTMMFWYRQQPGQSLTLIATANQGSEATYESGFVIDKFPISRPNLTFSTLTVSNMSPEDSSIYLCSVFDRRRTEAFFGQGTRLTVV.

There are a few counts of this clone. The gene calls are TRBV24-1 and TRBJ2-5, with no clear D. Germline CDR1 KGHDR, CDR2 SFDVKD. The CDR3 contains 13 residues. V lost 4 bases to trimming and J lost 4 bases, with 9 bases between them. CDR3 sequence (DNA): TGTGCCACCAGTGACCCAGGCCGAGAGACCCAGTACTTC. Residues: CATSDPGRETQYF.

This chain links TRBV5-6 with TRBJ1-2; TRBD1 aligns across 7 bases. CDR1 SGHDT and CDR2 YYEEEE come from the germline V gene. J lost 6 bases, V lost 0 bases, and 2 bases had no gene match. The CDR3 spans 13 residues. CDR3 bases: TGTGCCAGCAGCTTGGTTCAGGGGGATGGCTACACCTTC. This translates into CASSLVQGDGYTF.